In this sample, the clone carrying this T cell receptor beta chain turned up once. This record comes from a study of shared clonotypes between healthy human individuals. Repertoires were generated with immunoSEQ multiplex PCR, while TCRdb's copy carries only in-frame clones and drops some. The data show some 1.1 million clones, 70% to 85% seen once. V was cut by 5 bases and J by 3 bases, with 19 bases left in between. Germline loops: CDR1 SGHAT, CDR2 FQDESV (reference sequence). The CDR3 contains 16 residues. The J gene is TRBJ1-1, the V gene TRBV11-1; D may be TRBD1 (5 bases). The TCR comes from a young man in good health. Some clones in this sample may be carry-over from other donors' samples. Sample: memory CD4+ T cells from PBMCs. Subset of the sample: CD45RA-negative fraction. In nucleotides, the CDR3 is TGTGCCAGCAGCCGCGCCCCAGGGATCGGGTACACTGAAGCTTTCTTT. It codes for CASSRAPGIGYTEAFF. The full variable domain, rest sourced from reference TRBV11-1 and TRBJ1-1, is EAEVAQSPRYKITEKSQAVAFWCDPISGHATLYWYRQILGQGPELLVQFQDESVVDDSQLPKDRFSAERLKGVDSTLKIQPAELGDSAMYLCASSRAPGIGYTEAFFGQGTRLTVV.